Sequencing of this T cell receptor beta chain was carried out in a study of shared clonotypes between healthy human individuals (dated by TCRdb to the early 2020s). Regarding the complete study: A few men and a couple of women, aged 18 to 49 years, made up the cohort. For each donor, CD4 naive and CD4 memory were each given three plates, CD8 naive was given two plates, and CD8 memory was given one plate. The study deeply sequenced blood TCR repertoires of about 5 healthy adults to estimate repertoire size and the extent of clonotype sharing between individuals. Libraries were prepared and TCR repertoires were sequenced by different laboratories using diverse techniques, in order to increase sequencing depth and limit assay-specific biases. Each donor's leukapheresis produced roughly between roughly 0.94 and 9.5 billion PBMCs.

Using the deep immunoSEQ assay, TCR CDR3 regions were amplified from genomic DNA by multiplex PCR. Extracted genomic DNA from each cell subset was spread evenly across all wells of several immunoSEQ 96-well plates, with each plate serving as a replicate. Each replicate PCR for sorted subsets received about 0.2 ug genomic DNA, equal to roughly 30,000 T cell genomes. Purified libraries were measured with a Qubit 3.0 fluorometer, size-checked on a Bioanalyzer 2100, and measured again with the KAPA Library Quantification kit. Every immunoSEQ 96-well plate was sequenced on a dedicated single-read 150-cycle Illumina NextSeq 550 flow cell. In the paper's pipeline: Because the immunoSEQ output held only junctional sequences and lacked quality scores, the filtering could not match the filtering applied to full-length reads. Sequences were annotated with PyIR, a Python wrapper for IgBLAST v1.9, and V/J genes and CDR3 were assigned using IMGT germline references. Reads were removed for weak V/J assignments (E-value above 1e-6), missing CDR3, stop codons, out-of-frame junctions, or ambiguous translated residues. V3J clonotypes were defined as sequences sharing an identical inferred V gene, J gene, and CDR3 amino acid sequence. Percentage overlap between repertoires was computed as shared unique clonotypes divided by the size of the smaller repertoire. Repertoire richness was assessed with RTK rarefaction, the Chao1 estimator, and Recon v2.1 estimates of unobserved clonotypes. OLGA was used to compute generation probabilities for all TCRbeta clonotypes that the gDNA method yielded from a handful of donors. TCRdb holds this immuneACCESS table with in-frame rearrangements only. Some clones are missing; in checked studies, unresolved V genes explain under half, and the rest has no known cause. V and J calls plus clone size are reproduced from that table; the DNA served to infer D and trimming. For this sample there are about a million clones; around 80% appear just once. About 1.5% of the sample belongs to the ten largest clones.

The donors were healthy, HIV-negative adults who had no recently reported acute infections or vaccinations. Every donor was a Caucasian adult residing in Nashville, Tennessee, USA. CD4+ T cells were enriched by magnetic negative selection, after which naive cells were positively selected on CD45RA and the negative fraction was taken as the memory subset. After blood collection by leukapheresis, PBMCs were isolated using Ficoll-Histopaque density gradient centrifugation and then cryopreserved in the vapor phase of liquid nitrogen. Purity and quantity of every magnetically sorted T cell population were checked by analytical flow cytometry. From each sorted fraction, genomic DNA was isolated and quantified by UV absorbance on a Nanodrop 2000c. This clone was observed a handful of times. It lacks a known antigen. Base qualities are not provided; no much larger clone lies one nucleotide away. From its cysteine to its phenylalanine, the CDR3 spans 15 amino acids. Just CDR3 DNA is preserved here, 45 bases in frame from base 1. Sequences SEHNR (CDR1) and FQNEAQ (CDR2) are obtained from the germline V gene (reference sequence). V ends up 2 bases short and J 5 bases short, with an unmatched junction base count of 8.

The paper as a whole reports these results and caveats: Sampling was restricted to blood, and TCR repertoires in tissues likely differ from the TCR repertoires found in blood. Naive subsets generally had larger estimated clonotype richness than memory subsets did. Incomplete sequencing was indicated by rarefaction of sorted-subset datasets, despite the large sequencing depth. The small number of donors limited the genetic and exposure-history diversity represented. Pairwise subsampling indicated that sequencing depth was expected to affect the degree of clonotype sharing among donors. Compared with non-shared clonotypes, clonotypes shared by all four sorted-subset donors had higher generation probabilities. Approximately 5% of naive CD4, 3% to 4% of naive CD8, approximately 2% of memory CD4, and around 0.4% of memory CD8 clonotypes were shared across four donors.

This clonotype was obtained from a man between 18 and 35 years old in good health. The sample comprised memory CD4+ T cells sorted from blood. The cell subset or site label corresponds to: CD45RA-negative fraction. Recombination joined TRBV7-9 with TRBJ2-5; TRBD2 lines up with 7 middle nucleotides. The DNA reads as follows: TGTGCCAGCAGCTTACGACTAGCTAACATGGAGACCCAGTACTTC. This is translated as CASSLRLANMETQYF. Reference TRBV7-9 and TRBJ2-5 proteins supply the regions before and after the CDR3; the full variable domain is: DTGVSQNPRHKITKRGQNVTFRCDPISEHNRLYWYRQTLGQGPEFLTYFQNEAQLEKSRLLSDRFSAERPKGSFSTLEIQRTEQGDSAMYLCASSLRLANMETQYFGPGTRLLVL.